Below, 17 T cell receptor beta chains from the same sample are listed, as sequenced in a study of T cell changes during pregnancy in multiple sclerosis. Repertoires were generated with immunoSEQ multiplex PCR, while TCRdb's copy carries only in-frame clones and drops some. The sample carries tens of thousands of clones, around 94% recorded once. Material: peripheral blood, obtained in the third trimester of pregnancy. Every receptor here comes from a female donor with multiple sclerosis, enrolled in a pregnancy study.

The chain recombines TRBV19 with TRBJ1-2; TRBD1 agrees at 8 bases. This CDR3 spans 13 amino acids. The V gene end was trimmed by 8 bases and the J gene end by 4 bases; junction bases not matched to a gene: 6. Germline V lookup: CDR1 LNHDA, CDR2 SQIVND (reference sequence). The CDR3 nucleotides read TGTGCCAGTGGACAGGGAATCTTCTATGGCTACACCTTC. It is translated as CASGQGIFYGYTF.

V gene TRBV12-5 combines with J gene TRBJ2-1, with 8 bases that match TRBD1. Losses at the gene ends were 6 bases for V and 6 bases for J; bases not matched to a gene: 4. Germline loops: CDR1 LGHNT, CDR2 FRNRAP. This CDR3 spans 13 amino acids. CDR3 in amino acids: CASGRGTGNEQFF. CDR3 bases: TGTGCTAGTGGCCGAGGGACAGGCAATGAGCAGTTCTTC.

CDR3 nucleotide sequence: TGTGCCAGCAGCTTAGTATCCACTAGGGCATTCCAAGAGACCCAGTACTTC. It yields the protein CASSLVSTRAFQETQYF. V usage is TRBV11-2 and J usage is TRBJ2-5, with D possibly matching TRBD2 (5 bases). The CDR3 consists of 17 residues. The V gene's germline CDR1 is SGHAT and CDR2 FQNNGV. Trimming removed 1 base from V and 1 base from J, with 16 bases in between.

The chain couples TRBV2 to TRBJ1-4; 9 nucleotides align to TRBD1. The CDR3 runs 15 residues. Per the germline V gene, CDR1 is SNHLY and CDR2 is FYNNEI. The trim removed 3 bases at V and 7 bases at J, leaving 6 bases unmatched. The CDR3 DNA reads TGTGCCAGCAGTGAGGGGGGGACAGGGCTTGAAAAACTGTTTTTT. This gives the protein CASSEGGTGLEKLFF.

CDR3 protein: CASSATGLAGYNEQFF. The CDR3 DNA sequence: TGCGCCAGCAGTGCCACGGGACTAGCGGGTTACAATGAGCAGTTCTTC. The chain employs TRBV10-1 and TRBJ2-1; TRBD2 agrees at 12 bases. The germline gives CDR1 WNHNN, CDR2 SYGVQD (reference sequence). This CDR3 is built from 16 residues. Trimming cost V 4 bases and J 4 bases; bases outside gene matches: 5.

The V gene is TRBV5-1, the J gene TRBJ2-7; perhaps TRBD2 as D (5 bases). CDR1 is SGHRS, CDR2 YFSETQ, per germline. V was clipped by 1 base and J by 7 bases, with 12 bases between them. This CDR3 region has 13 residues. The CDR3 region has the DNA TGCGCCAGCAGCTTGCAGGTGGGGAGAGAGCAGTACTTC. Protein product: CASSLQVGREQYF.

The chain recombines TRBV7-9 with TRBJ2-1; the match to TRBD2 covers 13 bases. CDR1 is SEHNR and CDR2 is FQNEAQ in the germline V gene (reference sequence). After removal of 7 bases from V and 7 bases from J, the junction contained 10 bases not matched to a gene. CDR3 size: 16 residues. CDR3 protein: CASTFQSGLAGNEQFF. DNA for the CDR3: TGTGCCAGCACCTTTCAATCGGGACTAGCGGGGAATGAGCAGTTCTTC.

The rearrangement uses TRBV5-1 and TRBJ2-3; 13 nucleotides match TRBD2. CDR1 is SGHRS, CDR2 YFSETQ, per germline. V shed 1 base, J shed 5 bases, and the junction held 7 bases outside the gene matches. The CDR3 contains 17 residues. As DNA, the CDR3 is TGCGCCAGCAGCTTGATTGGACTAGCGGGAGTGTTAGATACGCAGTATTTT. This translates into CASSLIGLAGVLDTQYF.

The chain carries TRBV4-1 and TRBJ1-2; D may be TRBD1 (6 bases). The V end was cut by 10 bases, the J end by 8 bases, with 17 bases between. Germline assignment: CDR1 MGHRA and CDR2 YSYEKL. The CDR3 spans 12 residues. This CDR3 is CANYRSGGGYTF. CDR3 coding DNA: TGCGCCAACTACAGGTCTGGGGGCGGCTACACCTTC.

The chain is built from TRBV5-5 and TRBJ1-4, with D tentatively TRBD1 (6 bases). The CDR3 contains 14 residues. Germline CDR1 and CDR2: SGHKS and YYEKEE (reference sequence). Trimming pared 1 base from V and 8 bases from J, leaving 12 bases between. In DNA, the CDR3 is TGTGCCAGCAGCTTGCCAGGGGCTATCGAAAAACTGTTTTTT. The encoded protein is CASSLPGAIEKLFF.

The rearrangement uses TRBV4-3 and TRBJ2-7; TRBD1 agrees at 8 bases. V shed 3 bases and J 7 bases; nucleotides not matched to a gene: 14. The CDR3 is 16 residues long. CDR1 LGHNA and CDR2 YSLEER come from the germline V gene. The CDR3 is CASSHDLNRGVYEQYF. CDR3 sequence (DNA): TGCGCCAGCAGCCACGACTTAAACAGGGGGGTCTATGAGCAGTACTTC.

The chain employs TRBV27 and TRBJ2-7; 11 bases align to TRBD2. CDR1 MNHEY and CDR2 SMNVEV come from the germline V gene (reference sequence). Trimming cost V 0 bases and J 3 bases; bases outside gene matches: 1. The length of the CDR3 is 15 residues. CDR3 loop: CASSLSGTSGYEQYF. The CDR3 DNA is TGTGCCAGCAGTTTATCCGGGACTAGCGGCTACGAGCAGTACTTC.

The gene calls are TRBV5-6 and TRBJ2-7; TRBD1 aligns across 7 bases. This CDR3 is 16 amino acids long. With V trimmed by 0 bases and J by 3 bases, 9 bases remained unmatched. CDR1 and CDR2 from the germline V gene are SGHDT and YYEEEE. As DNA, the CDR3 is TGTGCCAGCAGCTTGGTGACAGGGTCAGTTCACTACGAGCAGTACTTC. Its translation is CASSLVTGSVHYEQYF.

The chain recombines TRBV9 with TRBJ2-2; TRBD2 matches 14 bases. J lost 4 bases, V lost 3 bases, and 2 bases had no gene match. This CDR3 region has 16 residues. Germline CDR1 is SGDLS and CDR2 is YYNGEE. CDR3 nucleotide sequence: TGTGCCAGCAGCGAAGGACTAGCGGGGGGCACCGGGGAGCTGTTTTTT. Translating it yields CASSEGLAGGTGELFF.

The chain carries TRBV5-1 and TRBJ2-5, with TRBD2 as a possible D gene (6 bases). The V and J ends lost 0 bases and 4 bases respectively, with 10 bases between them. Germline V lookup: CDR1 SGHRS, CDR2 YFSETQ. The CDR3 has 14 residues. CDR3 bases: TGCGCCAGCAGCTTGGGCCGGGGAGGAGAGACCCAGTACTTC. Amino acid sequence: CASSLGRGGETQYF.

This chain links TRBV7-6 with TRBJ2-2; 14 bases fit TRBD2. The CDR3 has 17 residues. After removal of 3 bases from V and 5 bases from J, the junction contained 5 bases not matched to a gene. Germline V gene sequence: CDR1 SGHVS, CDR2 FNYEAQ. CDR3 sequence reads: CASSLGLAGVYTGELFF. CDR3 nucleotides: TGTGCCAGCAGCTTGGGACTAGCGGGAGTGTATACCGGGGAGCTGTTTTTT. Drawing the rest from reference TRBV7-6 and TRBJ2-2, the complete variable domain is GAGVSQSPRYKVTKRGQDVALRCDPISGHVSLYWYRQALGQGPEFLTYFNYEAQQDKSGLPNDRFSAERPEGSISTLTIQRTEQRDSAMYRCASSLGLAGVYTGELFFGEGSRLTVL.

CDR3 sequence (DNA): TGTGCCTGGAGCGGGGTACAGGGGGCAGGGACTGAAGCTTTCTTT. It yields the protein CAWSGVQGAGTEAFF. This chain uses TRBV30 with TRBJ1-1; 9 nucleotides align to TRBD1. The CDR3 runs 15 residues. V dropped 3 bases and J dropped 5; count of bases not matched to a gene: 10. The V gene's germline CDR1 is GTSNPN and CDR2 SVGIG (reference sequence).